The table lists the clone carrying this T cell receptor beta chain with a few counts. Its antigen remains unknown. CDR1 and CDR2 from the germline V gene are MGHRA and YSYEKL. This CDR3 spans 15 amino acids. Trimming removed 4 bases from V and 3 bases from J; junction bases left unmatched: 5. Noted time point: patch test 3, about 24 weeks after DPC sensitization. Treatment denoted: therapeutic diphenylcyclopropenone sensitization with weekly scalp DPC. TCRdb re-called the RACE reads with MiXCR, one entry per CDR3 protein. The sample holds about 170,000 distinct CDR3 sequences; 25% to 35% are singletons and the top ten take roughly 2.2%. The sample belongs to a study of human T cells and chemical hapten exposure. Study findings and constraints: Alopecia in all donors means immunity may differ from healthy individuals.

This clonotype was sampled from a woman aged 18-35 years with alopecia areata. Some clones in this sample may be carry-over from other donors' samples. The V gene is TRBV4-1, the J gene TRBJ1-4; 7 nucleotides agree with TRBD1. The starting material was whole blood, obtained in connection with sensitization to the hapten diphenylcyclopropenone (DPC). CDR3 sequence (DNA): TGCGCCAGCAGCCCCGTAGGGACAGCTAATGAAAAACTGTTTTTT. It yields the protein CASSPVGTANEKLFF.